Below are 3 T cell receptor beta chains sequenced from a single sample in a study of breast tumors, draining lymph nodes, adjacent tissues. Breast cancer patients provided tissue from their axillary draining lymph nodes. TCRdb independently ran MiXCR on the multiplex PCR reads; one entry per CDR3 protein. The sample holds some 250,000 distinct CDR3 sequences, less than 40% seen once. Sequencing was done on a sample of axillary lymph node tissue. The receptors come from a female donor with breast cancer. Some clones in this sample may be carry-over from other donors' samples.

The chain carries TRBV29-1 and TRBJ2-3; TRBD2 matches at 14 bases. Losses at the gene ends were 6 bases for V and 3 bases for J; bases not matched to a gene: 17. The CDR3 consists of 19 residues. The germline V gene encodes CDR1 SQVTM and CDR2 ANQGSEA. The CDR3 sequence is CSVEQRALTSGRVTDTQYF. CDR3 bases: TGCAGCGTCGAACAACGAGCCTTGACTAGCGGGAGGGTTACAGATACGCAGTATTTT.

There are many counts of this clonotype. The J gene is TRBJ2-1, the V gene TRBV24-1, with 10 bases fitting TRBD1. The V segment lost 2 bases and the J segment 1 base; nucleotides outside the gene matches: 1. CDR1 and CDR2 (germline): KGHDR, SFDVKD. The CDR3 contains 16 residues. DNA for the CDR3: TGTGCCACCAGTGATTGGGGACAGGGGTCCTACAATGAGCAGTTCTTC. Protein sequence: CATSDWGQGSYNEQFF.

CDR3 DNA: TGCAGTTTCATGCCGGGACTAGCGGGAGGGGGGAACATTCAGTACTTC. It is translated as CSFMPGLAGGGNIQYF. The rearrangement joins TRBV20-1 to TRBJ2-4, with 16 bases fitting TRBD2. Trimming cost V 8 bases and J 7 bases; bases outside gene matches: 11. Germline CDR1 is DFQATT and CDR2 is SNEGSKA (reference sequence). This CDR3 comprises 16 residues.